Following are 20 T cell receptor beta chains from one sample sequenced in a study of vaccination and CD4 T cells after COVID-19. The antigens these receptors bind are not known. Described treatment: approximately 9-day PBMC culture with coronavirus spike peptide pools or control peptides (ViraFEST assay). Cultured CD4+ T-cell DNA underwent Oncomine TCR Beta short-read sequencing. TCRdb itself ran the PCR reads through MiXCR, one entry per CDR3 protein. The sample contains under 15,000 distinct CDR3 sequences, around 43% of which appear only once. The sequenced material came from CD4+ T cells from blood, cultured in vitro. The receptors originated from a human donor who had recovered from COVID-19.

V usage is TRBV18 and J usage is TRBJ2-5, with 9 nucleotides matching TRBD1. V was pared by 2 bases and J by 2 bases, with 9 bases of the junction left unmatched. Germline values: CDR1 KGHSH, CDR2 LQKENI. The CDR3 is 17 residues long. CDR3 DNA: TGTGCCAGCTCACCAAATACAGGGGGACAGGGTCAAGAGACCCAGTACTTC. Protein sequence: CASSPNTGGQGQETQYF.

Only a few counts were recorded for this clonotype. J is TRBJ1-2 and V is TRBV6-1; D call uncertain. Germline V gives CDR1 MNHNS, CDR2 SASEGT. The CDR3 is 11 amino acids. V was pared by 8 bases and J by 8 bases, with 12 bases between. CDR3 bases: TGTGCCAGCGGCTACGAGACCGGCTACACCTTC. Translated: CASGYETGYTF.

This CDR3 is CASSHGQGAFLRTTEAFF. As DNA, the CDR3 is TGCGCCAGCAGCCACGGACAGGGGGCCTTTTTGAGGACCACTGAAGCTTTCTTT. The chain couples TRBV5-1 to TRBJ1-1; 11 positions agree with TRBD1. Losses at the gene ends were 4 bases for V and 4 bases for J; bases not matched to a gene: 15. CDR3 length: 18 residues. Germline V gene data show CDR1 as SGHRS and CDR2 as YFSETQ.

This clonotype was observed a single time. The chain joins TRBV2 to TRBJ1-2; tentatively, D is TRBD1 (6 bases). The CDR3 sequence is 14 residues long. Germline loops: CDR1 SNHLY, CDR2 FYNNEI. The V end was cut by 4 bases, the J end by 1 base, with 10 bases between. The CDR3 loop is CASSGTAINYGYTF. CDR3 nucleotides: TGTGCCAGCAGTGGGACAGCTATTAACTATGGCTACACCTTC.

The CDR3 loop is CASTSPGQGRVGYTF. CDR3 in DNA: TGTGCCAGTACGTCCCCAGGACAGGGACGAGTAGGCTACACCTTC. The V call is TRBV19, the J call TRBJ1-2, with TRBD1 matching 8 bases. The germline gives CDR1 LNHDA, CDR2 SQIVND (reference sequence). V lost 7 bases to trimming and J lost 8 bases; unmatched junction nucleotides: 15. This CDR3 has 15 amino acids.

V is TRBV27 and J is TRBJ2-3, with D perhaps TRBD1 or TRBD2 (5 bases each). Trimming cost V 1 base and J 5 bases, with 13 bases left between them. The germline CDR1 and CDR2 sequences are MNHEY and SMNVEV (reference sequence). CDR3 length: 15 amino acids. CDR3: CASSLFRSRGDTQYF. CDR3 in DNA: TGTGCCAGCAGTTTATTCCGGTCGAGGGGAGATACGCAGTATTTT.

The J gene is TRBJ1-2, the V gene TRBV6-2 or TRBV6-3; D unclear. This CDR3 comprises 13 residues. Looked up from germline, CDR1 is MNHEY and CDR2 is SVGEGT. V dropped 3 bases and J dropped 1 base, with 6 bases sitting between them. CDR3 nucleotides: TGTGCCAGCAGTTATGAGGGTAACTATGGCTACACCTTC. It specifies CASSYEGNYGYTF.

This clonotype has only a few counts. This rearrangement joins TRBV20-1 to TRBJ2-1, with TRBD2 matching 13 bases. Germline CDR1 is DFQATT and CDR2 is SNEGSKA (reference sequence). V shed 1 base, J shed 7 bases, and the junction held 4 bases outside the gene matches. The CDR3 consists of 15 residues. DNA of the CDR3: TGCAGTGCTAGAGGGGGACTAGCGGGAATAAATGAGCAGTTCTTC. Amino acids: CSARGGLAGINEQFF.

This clonotype has more than one count but fewer than ten. The chain combines TRBV7-2 with TRBJ1-1; a weak D match, TRBD1 (6 bases). The germline V gene encodes CDR1 SGHTA and CDR2 FQGNSA. The CDR3 is made up of 12 amino acids. The V end was cut by 6 bases, the J end by 7 bases, with 12 bases between. The CDR3 nucleotides read TGTGCCAGCAGACGACAGGCGGGTGAAGCTTTCTTT. Its protein product is CASRRQAGEAFF.

With respect to this clonotype: Sequence at one end of the junction differs from germline and may be a read error. The CDR3 reads CASSLGGQGGTDTQYF. In DNA form, the CDR3 reads TGTGCTAGCAGCTTAGGCGGCCAGGGTGGCACAGATACGCAGTATTTT. V gene TRBV7-7 combines with J gene TRBJ2-3, with TRBD1 as a possible D gene (5 bases). The CDR3 covers 16 residues. CDR1 and CDR2 from the germline V gene are SSHAT and FNYEAQ (reference sequence).

The rearrangement joins TRBV5-1 to TRBJ2-2, with D possibly being TRBD1 or TRBD2 (5 bases each). This CDR3 spans 16 amino acids. The V gene lost 0 bases and the J gene lost 0 bases, with 9 bases spanning the gap. Germline loops: CDR1 SGHRS, CDR2 YFSETQ. CDR3 loop: CASSLVGAPNTGELFF. In DNA form, the CDR3 reads TGCGCCAGCAGCTTGGTCGGGGCACCGAACACCGGGGAGCTGTTTTTT. Combining the CDR3 with reference TRBV5-1 and TRBJ2-2 gives the whole variable domain KAGVTQTPRYLIKTRGQQVTLSCSPISGHRSVSWYQQTPGQGLQFLFEYFSETQRNKGNFPGRFSGRQFSNSRSEMNVSTLELGDSALYLCASSLVGAPNTGELFFGEGSRLTVL.

The J gene is TRBJ2-5, the V gene TRBV6-2 or TRBV6-3; the D gene could be TRBD1 or TRBD2 (7 bases each). The CDR3 loop spans 14 amino acids. Germline CDR1 reads MNHEY; CDR2 reads SVGEGT. V dropped 6 bases and J dropped 5 bases, with 16 bases sitting between them. The CDR3 protein is CASRPIQGGETQYF. CDR3 DNA: TGTGCCAGCAGACCCATCCAGGGGGGGGAGACCCAGTACTTC.

The rearrangement links TRBV7-8 to TRBJ1-5; D uncertain. The CDR3 totals 13 residues. CDR1 SGHVS and CDR2 FQNEAQ come from the germline V gene. With 4 bases removed from V and 9 bases from J, the gap between germline ends came to 13 bases. For the CDR3, the DNA is TGTGCCAGCAGCTCAGGTACGGGTCCGCCCCAGCATTTT. This gives the protein CASSSGTGPPQHF. The full variable domain, rest sourced from reference TRBV7-8 and TRBJ1-5, is GAGVSQSPRYKVAKRGQDVALRCDPISGHVSLFWYQQALGQGPEFLTYFQNEAQLDKSGLPSDRFFAERPEGSVSTLKIQRTQQEDSAVYLCASSSGTGPPQHFGDGTRLSIL.

The chain links TRBV11-2 to TRBJ2-7; no clear D gene. The CDR3 sequence is 11 residues long. Germline CDR1 SGHAT, CDR2 FQNNGV. The ends were cut back, 5 bases at V and 7 bases at J, with 9 bases in the middle. The CDR3 here is CASSPADEQYF. In nucleotides, the CDR3 is TGTGCCAGCAGCCCGGCCGATGAGCAGTACTTC.

V gene TRBV6-1 combines with J gene TRBJ2-1; TRBD1 matches 7 bases. This CDR3 is 16 amino acids long. V was clipped by 7 bases and J by 6 bases; unmatched bases: 15. Germline CDR1 is MNHNS and CDR2 is SASEGT. Written as DNA, the CDR3 is TGTGCCAGCACCGAACAGGGGTCAATAGAAGGCAATGAGCAGTTCTTC. It translates to CASTEQGSIEGNEQFF.

This clonotype was seen only a few times. The chain joins TRBV20-1 to TRBJ1-3; no reliable D call. CDR3 length equals 17 residues. V lost 3 bases and J lost 0, with 18 bases in between. The germline CDR1 and CDR2 sequences are DFQATT and SNEGSKA (reference sequence). The CDR3 DNA is TGCAGTGCTAGCCTCGGGGTGACACTCTACTCTGGAAACACCATATATTTT. This gives the protein CSASLGVTLYSGNTIYF.

The sample holds a few counts of this clonotype. The V gene is TRBV2, the J gene TRBJ2-7; no reliable D call. The germline V gene encodes CDR1 SNHLY and CDR2 FYNNEI. This CDR3 spans 12 amino acids. V lost 4 bases to trimming and J lost 4 bases, with 8 bases between them. The CDR3 loop reads CASSGAGYEQYF. In DNA form, the CDR3 reads TGTGCCAGCAGTGGGGCAGGATACGAGCAGTACTTC.

By share of the sample, this clonotype is medium-sized. The rearrangement joins TRBV7-6 to TRBJ1-2; weak D call: TRBD1 (5 bases). The V and J ends lost 3 bases and 6 bases respectively, with 11 bases between them. Germline V lookup: CDR1 SGHVS, CDR2 FNYEAQ. The CDR3 contains 13 residues. CDR3 bases: TGTGCCAGCAGCTTTCTCCAGGGTGATGGCTACACCTTC. Protein: CASSFLQGDGYTF.

This chain uses TRBV30 with TRBJ1-2; possible D gene TRBD1, 5 bases. The CDR3 contains 13 residues. V was cut by 4 bases and J by 5 bases, with 14 bases left in between. Per the germline V gene, CDR1 is GTSNPN and CDR2 is SVGIG (reference sequence). The CDR3 DNA reads as TGTGCCTGGACCTATACACGGGGGTATGGCTACACCTTC. Encoded protein: CAWTYTRGYGYTF.

This clonotype was seen a handful of times. The V and J genes are TRBV12-3 or TRBV12-4 and TRBJ1-5; the D is unclear. Between the trimmed V and J ends, which lost 5 bases and 4 bases, there was a span of 9 bases. The CDR3 is 13 residues long. The CDR3 loop reads CASSLQENQPQHF. Written as DNA, the CDR3 is TGTGCCAGCAGTCTTCAGGAAAATCAGCCCCAGCATTTT.